Following are 30 T cell receptor beta chains from one sample sequenced in a study of cytomegalovirus exposure and HLA in healthy donors (dated by TCRdb to between 2016 and 2019). The library was generated by the immunoSEQ multiplex PCR assay. This immuneACCESS table, as held by TCRdb, lists in-frame sequences with V and J called but not all clones. Of the missing ones, under half trace to an unresolved V gene in checked studies; the others have no known cause. Within this sample are over 120,000 clones, with 85% to 90% of them counted one time only. The ten most abundant clones make up 6.2% of the sample. Input material: PBMCs. The receptors come from a woman younger than 45 in good health and CMV-seropositive.

V usage is TRBV28 and J usage is TRBJ2-7, with TRBD1 matching 7 bases. The germline CDR1 and CDR2 sequences are MDHEN and SYDVKM. The CDR3 contains 15 residues. The V gene end was trimmed by 5 bases and the J gene end by 3 bases; junction bases not matched to a gene: 10. Here the CDR3 reads CASSVTGTESYEQYF. The CDR3 nucleotides read TGTGCCAGCAGTGTAACCGGGACAGAAAGCTACGAGCAGTACTTC.

The V and J genes are TRBV2 and TRBJ1-4, with 7 positions matching TRBD1. This CDR3 region has 15 residues. In germline, CDR1 is SNHLY, CDR2 FYNNEI. The V gene end was trimmed by 7 bases and the J gene end by 1 base; junction bases not matched to a gene: 6. The CDR3 spells CASNRPGGTNEKLFF. The CDR3 DNA is TGTGCCAGCAACCGCCCAGGGGGAACTAATGAAAAACTGTTTTTT.

A remark on this clone: Different DNA sequences within this sample yield the same CDR3. The rearrangement uses TRBV9 and TRBJ2-3; D is undetermined. V was pared by 0 bases and J by 4 bases, with 3 bases between. CDR1 is SGDLS, CDR2 YYNGEE, per germline. The CDR3 totals 12 residues. Here the CDR3 DNA reads TGTGCCAGCAGCGTAGCAGCAGATACGCAGTATTTT. Amino acids: CASSVAADTQYF. The full variable domain, in which reference TRBV9 and TRBJ2-3 provide the parts outside the CDR3, is DSGVTQTPKHLITATGQRVTLRCSPRSGDLSVYWYQQSLDQGLQFLIQYYNGEERAKGNILERFSAQQFPDLHSELNLSSLELGDSALYFCASSVAADTQYFGPGTRLTVL.

The V and J genes are TRBV28 and TRBJ2-7; D not certain. The CDR3 is 11 amino acids. Trimming left V 6 bases short and J 6 bases short, with 9 bases between. Germline values: CDR1 MDHEN, CDR2 SYDVKM. The CDR3 loop reads CASSLPPEQYF. Written as DNA, the CDR3 is TGTGCCAGCAGCCTCCCCCCCGAGCAGTACTTC.

The chain recombines TRBV7-9 with TRBJ2-7; D is ambiguous. Per germline, CDR1 SEHNR and CDR2 FQNEAQ (reference sequence). This CDR3 is 14 amino acids long. V gave up 1 base and J gave up 6 bases, with 13 bases separating them. The CDR3 sequence is CASSLVFGAPEQYF. The DNA for the CDR3 is TGTGCCAGCAGCTTAGTTTTTGGAGCTCCCGAGCAGTACTTC.

The CDR3 reads CASSPDLRGGKLFF. The DNA of the CDR3 is TGTGCCAGCAGCCCGGATCTCCGGGGAGGAAAACTGTTTTTT. The V gene is TRBV5-5, the J gene TRBJ1-4; unclear D gene. The CDR3 is 14 amino acids. Germline-derived CDR1 and CDR2 are SGHKS and YYEKEE (reference sequence). Between the trimmed V and J ends, which lost 4 bases and 10 bases, there was a span of 17 bases.

The rearrangement uses TRBV28 and TRBJ1-5; D is unclear. The ends were cut back, 7 bases at V and 7 bases at J, with 14 bases in the middle. Germline CDR1 MDHEN, CDR2 SYDVKM. CDR3 size: 13 residues. DNA of the CDR3: TGTGCCAGCACCTATGGACTACACCAGCCCCAGCATTTT. Translating it yields CASTYGLHQPQHF.

The chain links TRBV6-1 to TRBJ2-7; TRBD1 matches 7 bases. In germline, CDR1 is MNHNS, CDR2 SASEGT. There are 14 residues in the CDR3. V was clipped by 5 bases and J by 0 bases; unmatched bases: 4. CDR3 amino acids: CASSTDRVSYEQYF. Written as DNA, the CDR3 is TGTGCCAGCAGTACCGACAGGGTCTCCTACGAGCAGTACTTC.

This clone was counted a single time. DNA for the CDR3: TGTGCCAGCAGCTTAAGCTCCCTAGCGGGAGTAGGTGAGCAGTTCTTC. This translates into CASSLSSLAGVGEQFF. This sequence joins TRBV7-2 and TRBJ2-1, with TRBD2 matching over 10 bases. V was clipped by 2 bases and J by 9 bases; unmatched bases: 10. Looked up from germline, CDR1 is SGHTA and CDR2 is FQGNSA. This CDR3 spans 16 amino acids.

This clone was counted a few times. The chain uses TRBV7-3 and TRBJ2-2; no clear D. The CDR3 consists of 14 residues. Trimming removed 1 base from V and 7 bases from J, with 10 bases in between. Germline values: CDR1 SGHTA, CDR2 FQGTGA. The CDR3 sequence: CASSLSLVGGELFF. DNA of the CDR3: TGTGCCAGCAGCTTAAGCCTAGTGGGCGGGGAGCTGTTTTTT.

V gene TRBV11-2 combines with J gene TRBJ2-1; possible D gene TRBD1, 5 bases. V lost 3 bases, J lost 2 bases, and 8 bases lay in between. Germline assignment: CDR1 SGHAT and CDR2 FQNNGV. The CDR3 is made up of 14 amino acids. The CDR3 DNA is TGTGCCAGCAGCTTGGCAGGGCCCTACAATGAGCAGTTCTTC. Translating it yields CASSLAGPYNEQFF.

V is TRBV5-6 and J is TRBJ2-1, with a tentative D call TRBD1 (6 bases). Between the trimmed V and J ends, which lost 0 bases and 8 bases, there was a span of 12 bases. Germline values: CDR1 SGHDT, CDR2 YYEEEE. There are 14 residues in the CDR3. The CDR3 region is CASSLGAGVHEQFF. For the CDR3, the DNA is TGTGCCAGCAGCTTGGGGGCAGGGGTCCATGAGCAGTTCTTC.

The V call is TRBV5-1, the J call TRBJ2-3; TRBD2 aligns across 10 bases. V shed 6 bases and J 2 bases; nucleotides not matched to a gene: 6. This CDR3 comprises 15 residues. CDR1 and CDR2 from the germline V gene are SGHRS and YFSETQ. The CDR3: CASTWTSGSTDTQYF. The CDR3 region has the DNA TGCGCCAGCACCTGGACTAGCGGATCCACAGATACGCAGTATTTT.

The chain is built from TRBV25-1 and TRBJ1-2, with 8 bases matching TRBD1. In germline, CDR1 is MGHDK, CDR2 SYGVNS. The V gene end was trimmed by 3 bases and the J gene end by 7 bases; junction bases not matched to a gene: 7. The CDR3 has 14 amino acids. The chain's CDR3 is CASSDSQGVSGYTF. CDR3 nucleotides: TGTGCCAGCAGTGACTCACAGGGGGTCTCTGGCTACACCTTC.

This clone was seen more than once but under ten times. The chain couples TRBV19 to TRBJ2-2; tentatively, D is TRBD1 (6 bases). The ends were cut back, 4 bases at V and 0 bases at J, with 9 bases in the middle. Germline loops: CDR1 LNHDA, CDR2 SQIVND (reference sequence). The CDR3 totals 15 residues. The chain's CDR3 is CASSTGHPNTGELFF. The CDR3 coding sequence is TGTGCCAGTAGTACGGGACACCCGAACACCGGGGAGCTGTTTTTT.

This chain links TRBV10-3 with TRBJ1-5, with 11 bases identical to TRBD1. Trimming took 6 bases from V and 7 from J; bases not matched to a gene: 5. Germline CDR1 reads ENHRY; CDR2 reads SYGVKD. CDR3 length: 14 residues. As DNA, the CDR3 is TGTGCCATCAGCAACCGGGACAGGGGGCAGCCCCAGCATTTT. It specifies CAISNRDRGQPQHF.

The J gene is TRBJ1-5, the V gene TRBV28; possible D gene TRBD1, 5 bases. The CDR3 is made up of 13 amino acids. Trimming stripped 6 bases from V and 7 bases from J, with 13 bases between. Germline V gives CDR1 MDHEN, CDR2 SYDVKM. Here the CDR3 DNA reads TGTGCCAGCAGCCGGGGGGGATACCAGCCCCAGCATTTT. Protein: CASSRGGYQPQHF.

The chain combines TRBV18 with TRBJ1-5, with D perhaps TRBD1 (6 bases). The germline V and J ends were trimmed by 2 bases and 3 bases, with 14 bases remaining between them. The germline gives CDR1 KGHSH, CDR2 LQKENI. CDR3 length equals 16 residues. The CDR3 nucleotides read TGTGCCAGCTCACCAGGGGCACAGGGCTCCAATCAGCCCCAGCATTTT. Translation gives CASSPGAQGSNQPQHF. Filled out from reference TRBV18 and TRBJ1-5, the complete variable domain reads NAGVMQNPRHLVRRRGQEARLRCSPMKGHSHVYWYRQLPEEGLKFMVYLQKENIIDESGMPKERFSAEFPKEGPSILRIQQVVRGDSAAYFCASSPGAQGSNQPQHFGDGTRLSIL.

The V call is TRBV28, the J call TRBJ1-2, with 8 bases fitting TRBD1. V shed 3 bases and J 4 bases; nucleotides not matched to a gene: 4. CDR3 length: 14 amino acids. Germline CDR1 and CDR2: MDHEN and SYDVKM. CDR3 loop: CASSFDRGGYGYTF. The CDR3, as DNA: TGTGCCAGCAGTTTCGACAGGGGTGGCTATGGCTACACCTTC.

This clone was seen a single time. The gene calls are TRBV23-1 and TRBJ1-3; tentative D call: TRBD1 (5 bases). TRBV23-1 is placed among ORFs of uncertain function. This CDR3 is built from 16 residues. V was cut by 2 bases and J by 2 bases, with 13 bases left in between. CDR3 sequence reads: CASSQPDSGAGNTIYF. The DNA of the CDR3 is TGCGCCAGCAGTCAACCAGACAGTGGGGCTGGAAACACCATATATTTT.

Regarding this clone: Other DNA sequences in this specimen translate into the identical CDR3. The chain couples TRBV5-1 to TRBJ2-2; 10 positions agree with TRBD2. CDR1 and CDR2 (germline): SGHRS, YFSETQ. The CDR3 contains 16 residues. V lost 0 bases to trimming and J lost 1 base; unmatched junction nucleotides: 0. The CDR3: CASSLGLAGNTGELFF. The CDR3 region has the DNA TGCGCCAGCAGCTTGGGACTAGCGGGGAACACCGGGGAGCTGTTTTTT.

The chain has TRBV25-1 and TRBJ2-3; the match to TRBD2 covers 7 bases. This CDR3 has 14 amino acids. The trim removed 2 bases at V and 6 bases at J, leaving 5 bases unmatched. The germline V gene encodes CDR1 MGHDK and CDR2 SYGVNS. Here the CDR3 reads CASSERHGGDTQYF. CDR3 DNA sequence: TGTGCCAGCAGTGAACGTCACGGGGGGGATACGCAGTATTTT.

The chain employs TRBV28 and TRBJ1-5; 8 bases line up with TRBD1. This CDR3 is built from 15 residues. J lost 6 bases, V lost 6 bases, and 10 bases had no gene match. CDR1 and CDR2 (germline): MDHEN, SYDVKM. The CDR3 spells CASSGSQGASQPQHF. The DNA for the CDR3 is TGTGCCAGCAGCGGATCCCAGGGGGCAAGTCAGCCCCAGCATTTT.

This chain connects TRBV2 to TRBJ1-3; TRBD1 matches 7 bases. The CDR3 runs 16 residues. Germline loops: CDR1 SNHLY, CDR2 FYNNEI. J was trimmed by 0 bases and V by 6 bases; bases with no gene match: 8. CDR3 sequence: CASRAVGQVSGNTIYF. The CDR3 DNA reads as TGTGCCAGCAGGGCCGTCGGACAGGTCTCTGGAAACACCATATATTTT.

CDR3 in DNA: TGCGCCAGCAGCCAAGATCGAAGAAACTGGAACACCGGGGAGCTGTTTTTT. This codes for CASSQDRRNWNTGELFF. The V call is TRBV4-1, the J call TRBJ2-2, with D unclear. V lost 0 bases, J lost 1 base, and 12 bases lay in between. The CDR3 is 17 residues long. CDR1 MGHRA and CDR2 YSYEKL come from the germline V gene.

The V call is TRBV20-1, the J call TRBJ1-2; a possible D gene is TRBD1 (6 bases). Germline V gene lookup returns CDR1 DFQATT and CDR2 SNEGSKA (reference sequence). This CDR3 is 11 amino acids long. The CDR3 coding sequence is TGCAACTCCGGGACACCCTATGGCTACACCTTC. Its protein product is CNSGTPYGYTF.

This clone was counted once. The CDR3 spells CASSLLGLAGYPQFF. DNA for the CDR3: TGTGCCAGCAGTTTGCTCGGACTAGCGGGGTATCCGCAGTTCTTC. This chain joins TRBV28 and TRBJ2-1, with 12 bases that match TRBD2. CDR1 and CDR2 (germline): MDHEN, SYDVKM. Trimming took 3 bases from V and 12 from J; bases not matched to a gene: 9. The CDR3 contains 15 residues.

This clone showed up just a few times. The V gene is TRBV7-8, the J gene TRBJ2-1; D is possibly TRBD2 (6 bases). Germline V lookup: CDR1 SGHVS, CDR2 FQNEAQ. The V gene lost 3 bases and the J gene lost 7 bases, with 19 bases spanning the gap. The CDR3 sequence is 16 residues long. CDR3 protein: CASSFPRVEGGNEQFF. CDR3 sequence (DNA): TGTGCCAGCAGCTTCCCAAGAGTGGAGGGCGGGAATGAGCAGTTCTTC. Full variable domain (missing parts from reference TRBV7-8 and TRBJ2-1): GAGVSQSPRYKVAKRGQDVALRCDPISGHVSLFWYQQALGQGPEFLTYFQNEAQLDKSGLPSDRFFAERPEGSVSTLKIQRTQQEDSAVYLCASSFPRVEGGNEQFFGPGTRLTVL.

This sequence joins TRBV10-2 and TRBJ2-3, with 8 positions matching TRBD1. Germline V gene sequence: CDR1 WSHSY, CDR2 SAAADI. CDR3 length equals 14 residues. With 3 bases clipped from V and 6 bases from J, the junction kept 5 bases outside the gene matches. CDR3 loop: CASSEGRGRDTQYF. CDR3 DNA sequence: TGCGCCAGCAGTGAAGGCAGGGGGCGGGATACGCAGTATTTT.

A note on this clone: One end of the junction fails to match germline, which may point to a read error. The V and J genes are TRBV5-1 and TRBJ2-5; D is perhaps TRBD2 (6 bases). Germline V gene lookup returns CDR1 SGHRS and CDR2 YFSETQ. This CDR3 has 16 residues. The CDR3 loop is CANSLAGGAHQETQYF. The CDR3 DNA reads as TGCGCCAACAGCTTGGCTGGCGGGGCTCACCAAGAGACCCAGTACTTC.